What follows are 5 T cell receptor beta chains derived from one specimen sequenced in a study of blood T cell repertoires in COVID-19. Here immunoSEQ multiplex PCR was the method, and the copy in TCRdb shows in-frame clones only, minus some. The sample includes some 260,000 clones, 88% of them seen just once. Sequenced input: peripheral blood. These receptors came from a woman in her 30s with acute or convalescent COVID-19.

The V gene is TRBV9, the J gene TRBJ2-1; TRBD1 aligns across 7 bases. Germline V gene data show CDR1 as SGDLS and CDR2 as YYNGEE. This CDR3 has 15 amino acids. V was pared by 4 bases and J by 5 bases, with 9 bases of the junction left unmatched. The CDR3 region is CASSLSEGAHNEQFF. DNA of the CDR3: TGTGCCAGCAGCCTTAGTGAGGGGGCCCACAATGAGCAGTTCTTC.

V usage is TRBV18 and J usage is TRBJ2-2; 8 nucleotides align to TRBD1. Germline lookup yields CDR1 KGHSH and CDR2 LQKENI. V was clipped by 4 bases and J by 6 bases; unmatched bases: 1. This CDR3 is 13 amino acids long. The CDR3 reads CASSQDRAGELFF. CDR3 bases: TGTGCCAGCTCACAGGACAGGGCCGGGGAGCTGTTTTTT. Looking up the rest from reference TRBV18 and TRBJ2-2 gives the full variable domain: NAGVMQNPRHLVRRRGQEARLRCSPMKGHSHVYWYRQLPEEGLKFMVYLQKENIIDESGMPKERFSAEFPKEGPSILRIQQVVRGDSAAYFCASSQDRAGELFFGEGSRLTVL.

The chain links TRBV28 to TRBJ2-7, with 10 nucleotides matching TRBD1. Germline lookup yields CDR1 MDHEN and CDR2 SYDVKM. V lost 3 bases to trimming and J lost 2 bases; unmatched junction nucleotides: 4. This CDR3 has 15 residues. In DNA form, the CDR3 reads TGTGCCAGCAGTTTCCCCGGGACAGGGGCCTACGAGCAGTACTTC. Its protein is CASSFPGTGAYEQYF.

The chain carries TRBV30 and TRBJ2-1, with TRBD2 as a possible D gene (8 bases). The CDR3 totals 14 residues. Trimming removed 5 bases at V and 6 bases at J, with 17 bases between. Germline V gene sequence: CDR1 GTSNPN, CDR2 SVGIG (reference sequence). This CDR3 reads CAWSGGLEGNEQFF. In DNA, the CDR3 is TGTGCCTGGTCAGGGGGACTAGAAGGCAATGAGCAGTTCTTC.

This clone was recorded once. The chain has TRBV9 and TRBJ1-3; 7 nucleotides match TRBD1. The V and J ends lost 4 bases and 0 bases, in that order; junction bases with no gene match: 4. CDR1 and CDR2 from the germline V gene are SGDLS and YYNGEE. The CDR3 covers 15 residues. This CDR3 reads CASSTYRGSGNTIYF. The CDR3 DNA is TGTGCCAGCAGCACATACAGGGGCTCTGGAAACACCATATATTTT.